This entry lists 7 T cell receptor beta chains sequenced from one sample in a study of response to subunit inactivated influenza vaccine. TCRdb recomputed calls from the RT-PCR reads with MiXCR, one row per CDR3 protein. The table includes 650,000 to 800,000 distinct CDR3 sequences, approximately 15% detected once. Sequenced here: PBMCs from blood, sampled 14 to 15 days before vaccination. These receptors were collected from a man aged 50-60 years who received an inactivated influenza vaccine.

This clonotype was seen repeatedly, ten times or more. In nucleotides, the CDR3 is TGCGCCAGCAGCTCACAGGGACATAACATCGACAATGAGCAGTTCTTC. Translated, it gives CASSSQGHNIDNEQFF. The chain employs TRBV5-1 and TRBJ2-1; D possibly corresponds to TRBD1 (6 bases). Germline values: CDR1 SGHRS, CDR2 YFSETQ. The V end was cut by 3 bases, the J end by 5 bases, with 18 bases between. The CDR3 length is 16 residues.

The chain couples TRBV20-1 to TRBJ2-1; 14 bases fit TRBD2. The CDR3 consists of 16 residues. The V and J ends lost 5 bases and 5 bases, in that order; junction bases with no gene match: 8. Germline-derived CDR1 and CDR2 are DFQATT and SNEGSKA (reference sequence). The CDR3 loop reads CSASSLTSGGDNEQFF. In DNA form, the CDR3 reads TGCAGTGCTTCTTCCTTGACTAGCGGGGGGGACAATGAGCAGTTCTTC.

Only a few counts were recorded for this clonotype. CDR3 coding DNA: TGTGCCAGCAGCCCCCAGCAGGGGAGGTTAAGCGAGCAGTACTTC. It yields the protein CASSPQQGRLSEQYF. This chain uses TRBV7-2 with TRBJ2-7; D may be TRBD1 or TRBD2 (6 bases each). The CDR3 is 15 residues long. Between the trimmed V and J ends, which lost 5 bases and 6 bases, there was a span of 20 bases. Looked up from germline, CDR1 is SGHTA and CDR2 is FQGNSA.

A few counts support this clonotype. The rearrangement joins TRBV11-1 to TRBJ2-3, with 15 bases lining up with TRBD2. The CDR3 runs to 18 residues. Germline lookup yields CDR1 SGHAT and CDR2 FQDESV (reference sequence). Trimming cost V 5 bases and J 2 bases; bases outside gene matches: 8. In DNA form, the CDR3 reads TGTGCCAGCAGCCTCGGACTAGCGGGAGGGTCCGACACAGATACGCAGTATTTT. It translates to CASSLGLAGGSDTDTQYF.

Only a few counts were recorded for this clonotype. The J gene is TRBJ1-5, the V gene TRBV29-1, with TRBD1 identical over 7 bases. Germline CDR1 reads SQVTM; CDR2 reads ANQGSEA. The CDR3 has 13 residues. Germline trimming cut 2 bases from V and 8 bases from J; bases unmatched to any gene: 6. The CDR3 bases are TGCAGCGTTGAAATGGCAGGGGGGGAGCCCCAGCATTTT. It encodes CSVEMAGGEPQHF. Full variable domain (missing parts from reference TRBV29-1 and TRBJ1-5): SAVISQKPSRDICQRGTSLTIQCQVDSQVTMMFWYRQQPGQSLTLIATANQGSEATYESGFVIDKFPISRPNLTFSTLTVSNMSPEDSSIYLCSVEMAGGEPQHFGDGTRLSIL.

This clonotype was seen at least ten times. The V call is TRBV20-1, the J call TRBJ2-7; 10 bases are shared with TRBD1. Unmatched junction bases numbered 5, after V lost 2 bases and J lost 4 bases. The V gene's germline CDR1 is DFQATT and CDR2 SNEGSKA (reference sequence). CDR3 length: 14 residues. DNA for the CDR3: TGCAGTGCTAGACGACCGGACAGGGGGTACGAGCAGTACTTC. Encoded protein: CSARRPDRGYEQYF.

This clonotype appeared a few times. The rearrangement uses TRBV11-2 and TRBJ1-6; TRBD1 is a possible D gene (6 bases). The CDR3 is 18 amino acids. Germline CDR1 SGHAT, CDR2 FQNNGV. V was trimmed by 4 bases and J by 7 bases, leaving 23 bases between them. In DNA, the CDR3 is TGTGCCAGCAGCTCAGAGGGGTGGGGGCTTAGGAGAAATTCACCCCTCCACTTT. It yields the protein CASSSEGWGLRRNSPLHF.